This entry lists 27 T cell receptor beta chains sequenced from one sample in a study of blood T cell repertoires in COVID-19. Libraries were prepared by immunoSEQ multiplex PCR; TCRdb keeps only in-frame clonotypes and omits some of them. The data show some 76,000 clones, around nine tenths seen once. The sequencing input was peripheral blood. The receptors stem from a human donor in a cohort sampled during active COVID-19.

The chain is built from TRBV5-5 and TRBJ1-3; possibly TRBD1 for D (6 bases). The ends were cut back, 4 bases at V and 4 bases at J, with 15 bases in the middle. CDR1 and CDR2 from the germline V gene are SGHKS and YYEKEE (reference sequence). This CDR3 has 15 residues. CDR3: CASSLNRALGNTIYF. The CDR3 bases are TGTGCCAGCAGCCTTAACAGGGCTCTGGGAAACACCATATATTTT.

This chain connects TRBV2 to TRBJ2-5; TRBD2 agrees at 9 bases. CDR3 length equals 16 residues. V was clipped by 3 bases and J by 7 bases; unmatched bases: 12. Germline V CDR1 and CDR2: SNHLY, FYNNEI. CDR3 DNA: TGTGCCAGCAGTGACGGGGTAGCGGGGGCCAGGGGGACCCAGTACTTC. The encoded protein is CASSDGVAGARGTQYF.

CDR3 in DNA: TGTGCCAGCAGTTACTCGAGTAAGGGTCTAGCTACTGGCTACACCTTC. This gives the protein CASSYSSKGLATGYTF. The rearrangement uses TRBV6-5 and TRBJ1-2; D call uncertain. The germline gives CDR1 MNHEY, CDR2 SVGAGI. The CDR3 spans 16 residues. Trimming pared 0 bases from V and 7 bases from J, leaving 18 bases between.

This clone was seen once. V is TRBV4-1 and J is TRBJ1-2; D gene unclear. Germline assignment: CDR1 MGHRA and CDR2 YSYEKL. V was trimmed by 1 base and J by 5 bases, leaving 11 bases between them. This CDR3 region has 14 residues. The CDR3 DNA reads TGCGCCAGCAGCCAAGCGGTACGGGAATATGGCTACACCTTC. It translates to CASSQAVREYGYTF.

This chain joins TRBV19 and TRBJ2-7; 11 bases align to TRBD2. The CDR3 loop spans 15 amino acids. With V trimmed by 4 bases and J by 5 bases, 7 bases remained unmatched. Germline CDR1 LNHDA, CDR2 SQIVND (reference sequence). CDR3 DNA: TGTGCCAGTAGTACCGTAGCGGGGGGGCGGAACGAGCAGTACTTC. The encoded protein is CASSTVAGGRNEQYF.

The chain couples TRBV18 to TRBJ2-7, with D possibly being TRBD1 (6 bases). This CDR3 contains 15 residues. Looked up from germline, CDR1 is KGHSH and CDR2 is LQKENI. V lost 3 bases to trimming and J lost 6 bases, with 18 bases between them. CDR3 in DNA: TGTGCCAGCTCACCCCCTGGACAGATGGGATCCGAGCAGTACTTC. Its protein product is CASSPPGQMGSEQYF.

V is TRBV2 and J is TRBJ2-1; a weak D match, TRBD1 (5 bases). The CDR3 has 16 residues. The V end lost 4 bases, the J end lost 8 bases, and 21 bases lay between the germline ends. The germline gives CDR1 SNHLY, CDR2 FYNNEI. CDR3 sequence: CASSGGAIGLAHEQFF. DNA of the CDR3: TGTGCCAGCAGTGGGGGCGCGATAGGGCTGGCCCATGAGCAGTTCTTC.

The chain carries TRBV19 and TRBJ1-2, with 10 nucleotides matching TRBD1. In germline, CDR1 is LNHDA, CDR2 SQIVND (reference sequence). With V trimmed by 9 bases and J by 2 bases, 3 bases remained unmatched. This CDR3 is 13 amino acids long. The CDR3 reads CASWDRGNYGYTF. CDR3 DNA: TGTGCCAGCTGGGACAGGGGAAACTATGGCTACACCTTC.

The rearrangement joins TRBV7-2 to TRBJ1-6; D perhaps matches TRBD1 (6 bases). Germline CDR1 and CDR2: SGHTA and FQGNSA. The CDR3 contains 16 residues. Trimming stripped 3 bases from V and 0 bases from J, with 9 bases between. The CDR3: CASSFLDSSYNSPLHF. The CDR3 coding sequence is TGTGCCAGCAGCTTTTTGGACAGCTCCTATAATTCACCCCTCCACTTT.

The chain's CDR3 is CASSLNGQGNIRDYGYTF. The CDR3 DNA reads TGTGCCAGCAGCTTAAACGGACAGGGTAATATAAGGGACTATGGCTACACCTTC. The chain combines TRBV7-3 with TRBJ1-2, with TRBD1 matching 8 bases. Unmatched junction bases numbered 13, after V lost 1 base and J lost 3 bases. The CDR3 contains 18 residues. CDR1 SGHTA and CDR2 FQGTGA come from the germline V gene.

The chain uses TRBV11-1 and TRBJ2-1; 11 bases are shared with TRBD2. Trimming cost V 1 base and J 7 bases; bases outside gene matches: 3. This CDR3 region has 15 residues. Germline lookup yields CDR1 SGHAT and CDR2 FQDESV (reference sequence). Here the CDR3 reads CASSLVTSGGNEQFF. The CDR3 region has the DNA TGTGCCAGCAGCTTAGTCACTAGCGGGGGAAATGAGCAGTTCTTC. Filled out from reference TRBV11-1 and TRBJ2-1, the complete variable domain reads EAEVAQSPRYKITEKSQAVAFWCDPISGHATLYWYRQILGQGPELLVQFQDESVVDDSQLPKDRFSAERLKGVDSTLKIQPAELGDSAMYLCASSLVTSGGNEQFFGPGTRLTVL.

The J gene is TRBJ2-5, the V gene TRBV10-3; 11 bases match TRBD2. V shed 3 bases and J 4 bases; nucleotides not matched to a gene: 7. The CDR3 has 16 amino acids. Per the germline V gene, CDR1 is ENHRY and CDR2 is SYGVKD. Written as DNA, the CDR3 is TGTGCCATCAGTGACATGACCACTAGCGGGAGAGAGACCCAGTACTTC. Its protein is CAISDMTTSGRETQYF.

This rearrangement joins TRBV18 to TRBJ2-7, with D perhaps matching TRBD2 (6 bases). The CDR3 length is 15 residues. The germline gives CDR1 KGHSH, CDR2 LQKENI. V shed 3 bases and J shed 1 base, with 13 bases lying between them. CDR3 DNA sequence: TGTGCCAGCTCACCTTTGGCGCTAGCGTCCTACGAGCAGTACTTC. It codes for CASSPLALASYEQYF.

The chain combines TRBV18 with TRBJ2-5; D call uncertain. The germline V and J ends were trimmed by 6 bases and 4 bases, with 9 bases remaining between them. The CDR3 runs 12 residues. Germline V gene lookup returns CDR1 KGHSH and CDR2 LQKENI. The CDR3 reads CASSQDRETQYF. The CDR3 DNA reads as TGTGCCAGCTCCCAGGATCGAGAGACCCAGTACTTC.

This clone was observed a single time. This chain uses TRBV21-1 with TRBJ2-3; the table's D gene call, TRBD2, was not cross checked with the DNA. TRBV21-1 corresponds to a pseudogene. The CDR3 spans 14 residues. The CDR3 DNA sequence: TGTGCCAGCAGCCGCGGTAGGTCGAGCGATACGCAGTATTTT. Its protein is CASSRGRSSDTQYF.

The chain uses TRBV10-3 and TRBJ1-2, with 9 bases that match TRBD1. V shed 3 bases, J shed 3 bases, and the junction held 2 bases outside the gene matches. Per germline, CDR1 ENHRY and CDR2 SYGVKD. CDR3 length: 14 amino acids. The CDR3 protein is CAISEQGADYGYTF. Written as DNA, the CDR3 is TGTGCCATCAGTGAACAGGGGGCAGACTATGGCTACACCTTC.

The chain couples TRBV10-1 to TRBJ2-4, with a weak D call TRBD2 (5 bases). Germline V lookup: CDR1 WNHNN, CDR2 SYGVQD (reference sequence). CDR3 length equals 15 residues. Trimming shortened V by 3 bases and J by 0 bases, and 9 bases separated the two germline ends. The CDR3 DNA reads TGCGCCAGCAGTGATCCGGGGTCAGCCAAAAACATTCAGTACTTC. Its translation: CASSDPGSAKNIQYF.

V is TRBV3-1 (or the pseudogene TRBV3-2) and J is TRBJ2-5; 7 nucleotides line up with TRBD2. V dropped 4 bases and J dropped 0; count of bases not matched to a gene: 8. CDR1 and CDR2 (germline): LGHDT, YNNKEL (reference sequence). The CDR3 contains 16 residues. CDR3: CASSPGTNSYQETQYF. The CDR3 DNA follows: TGTGCCAGCAGCCCCGGGACTAACTCGTACCAAGAGACCCAGTACTTC.

The chain joins TRBV18 to TRBJ1-2, with a weak D call TRBD1 (5 bases). Germline loops: CDR1 KGHSH, CDR2 LQKENI. This CDR3 has 14 residues. The V and J ends lost 2 bases and 2 bases respectively, with 9 bases between them. The chain's CDR3 is CASSPSRQNYGYTF. CDR3 DNA sequence: TGTGCCAGCTCACCATCTAGACAGAACTATGGCTACACCTTC.

The gene calls are TRBV5-1 and TRBJ2-7; 8 bases are shared with TRBD1. There are 14 residues in the CDR3. V shed 0 bases, J shed 1 base, and the junction held 0 bases outside the gene matches. CDR1 SGHRS and CDR2 YFSETQ come from the germline V gene. CDR3 nucleotides: TGCGCCAGCAGCTTGGGACAGGGGTCCTACGAGCAGTACTTC. Its translation: CASSLGQGSYEQYF.

V and J are TRBV6-6 and TRBJ2-3; 13 nucleotides agree with TRBD2. The junction had 8 bases not matched to a gene; V was cut back by 2 bases and J by 9 bases. The CDR3 totals 16 residues. From germline, CDR1 is MNHNY and CDR2 SVGAGI (reference sequence). The CDR3 DNA reads as TGTGCCAGCAGTTACGCACGGACTAGCGGGGGCCGAACGCAGTATTTT. This translates into CASSYARTSGGRTQYF.

The V and J genes are TRBV5-8 and TRBJ1-1, with 7 bases lining up with TRBD1. Losses at the gene ends were 4 bases for V and 0 bases for J; bases not matched to a gene: 6. CDR1 SGHTS and CDR2 YDEGEE come from the germline V gene. This CDR3 is built from 15 residues. CDR3 residues: CASSAWQGVNTEAFF. Here the CDR3 DNA reads TGTGCCAGCAGCGCATGGCAGGGGGTGAACACTGAAGCTTTCTTT.

The chain carries TRBV6-6 and TRBJ2-7, with 9 bases identical to TRBD1. Germline V gives CDR1 MNHNY, CDR2 SVGAGI (reference sequence). V dropped 5 bases and J dropped 3; count of bases not matched to a gene: 5. The CDR3 is 14 amino acids. The CDR3 DNA is TGTGCCAGCAGTATCCGGGACAGGGACTACGAGCAGTACTTC. This sequence encodes CASSIRDRDYEQYF.

The chain recombines TRBV15 with TRBJ1-1, with a tentative D call TRBD1 (5 bases). The CDR3 extends over 13 amino acids. Germline loops: CDR1 LNHNV, CDR2 YYDKDF (reference sequence). V was cut by 6 bases and J by 2 bases, with 10 bases left in between. In DNA form, the CDR3 reads TGTGCCACCAGTTTACAGGAAAACACTGAAGCTTTCTTT. Encoded protein: CATSLQENTEAFF.

The genes are TRBV6-6 and TRBJ2-3; tentative D call: TRBD1 (6 bases). Germline V gives CDR1 MNHNY, CDR2 SVGAGI (reference sequence). The V gene lost 5 bases and the J gene lost 2 bases, with 11 bases spanning the gap. The CDR3 covers 14 residues. CDR3 in DNA: TGTGCCAGCAGTGACAGGAGACACACAGATACGCAGTATTTT. Translated: CASSDRRHTDTQYF.

The chain is built from TRBV7-2 and TRBJ2-1, with 16 bases fitting TRBD2. The CDR3 is made up of 19 amino acids. The junction had 14 bases not matched to a gene; V was cut back by 1 base and J by 11 bases. Per germline, CDR1 SGHTA and CDR2 FQGNSA. CDR3 nucleotide sequence: TGTGCCAGCAGCTTAGTCCCGGGACTAGCGGGGGGGTACATTTCTAAGCAGTTCTTC. It specifies CASSLVPGLAGGYISKQFF. The variable domain in full, completed from reference TRBV7-2 and TRBJ2-1, reads GAGVSQSPSNKVTEKGKDVELRCDPISGHTALYWYRQSLGQGLEFLIYFQGNSAPDKSGLPSDRFSAERTGGSVSTLTIQRTQQEDSAVYLCASSLVPGLAGGYISKQFFGPGTRLTVL.

This chain joins TRBV18 and TRBJ2-5, with TRBD2 matching 8 bases. This CDR3 has 16 amino acids. Germline V gene sequence: CDR1 KGHSH, CDR2 LQKENI. J was trimmed by 3 bases and V by 2 bases; bases with no gene match: 8. CDR3 coding DNA: TGTGCCAGCTCACCAAATAGCGGGGTGCACAAAGAGACCCAGTACTTC. It specifies CASSPNSGVHKETQYF.